This entry lists 9 T cell receptor beta chains sequenced from one sample in a study of shared clonotypes between healthy human individuals. Naive CD8 cells, CD45RO-negative and positively selected for CCR7, excluded terminally differentiated effector memory CD45RA+ cells. Data came from immunoSEQ multiplex PCR; TCRdb stores just in-frame clones and leaves some out. Of about 2 million clones listed, about 94% are singletons. Sequenced material: naive CD8+ T cells sorted from blood. The origin of the receptors is a man younger than 30 in good health.

To note about this clone: The same CDR3 arises from other DNA sequences in this sample as well. The genes are TRBV7-9 and TRBJ2-1; TRBD2 aligns across 7 bases. Germline CDR1 is SEHNR and CDR2 is FQNEAQ (reference sequence). The CDR3 sequence is 15 residues long. J was trimmed by 0 bases and V by 5 bases; bases with no gene match: 4. The CDR3 nucleotides are TGTGCCAGCAGCGAGCGGGGAAGCTCCTACAATGAGCAGTTCTTC. Its protein product is CASSERGSSYNEQFF.

This chain joins TRBV21-1 and TRBJ2-5; whether TRBD1, the table's D call, matches the DNA was not checked. TRBV21-1 counts as a pseudogene. CDR3 size: 16 residues. This CDR3 is CASIAQGAYGRETQYF. The CDR3 region has the DNA TGTGCCAGCATTGCACAGGGGGCATACGGGAGGGAGACCCAGTACTTC.

The V and J genes are TRBV2 and TRBJ2-5; possible D gene TRBD2, 5 bases. This CDR3 has 14 amino acids. V was trimmed by 5 bases and J by 5 bases, leaving 15 bases between them. Per the germline V gene, CDR1 is SNHLY and CDR2 is FYNNEI. CDR3 in amino acids: CASSSTGVRETQYF. CDR3 bases: TGTGCCAGCAGTTCTACCGGGGTTAGGGAGACCCAGTACTTC.

On this clone: A junction boundary mismatches the germline segment, possibly from a read error. This chain joins TRBV27 and TRBJ2-3, with TRBD2 matching 8 bases. Per germline, CDR1 MNHEY and CDR2 SMNVEV (reference sequence). The CDR3 is 15 residues long. CDR3 sequence (DNA): TGTGCCAGCACTTTAAGCGGGGGAGCTACAGATACGCAGTATTTT. This encodes CASTLSGGATDTQYF.

Regarding this clone: Other DNA sequences in the same sample also yield this CDR3. The chain combines TRBV10-1 with TRBJ1-6, with D possibly being TRBD1 (6 bases). The CDR3 loop spans 14 amino acids. Germline lookup yields CDR1 WNHNN and CDR2 SYGVQD (reference sequence). The V end lost 3 bases, the J end lost 4 bases, and 7 bases lay between the germline ends. CDR3 nucleotides: TGCGCCAGCAGTGAAGGGGGATATAATTCACCCCTCCACTTT. Its protein product is CASSEGGYNSPLHF.

The V gene is TRBV27, the J gene TRBJ1-1, with a possible D match to TRBD1 (6 bases). The V gene lost 0 bases and the J gene lost 6 bases, with 11 bases spanning the gap. The germline V gene encodes CDR1 MNHEY and CDR2 SMNVEV (reference sequence). This CDR3 spans 14 amino acids. CDR3 amino acids: CASSLSKGGSEAFF. In DNA, the CDR3 is TGTGCCAGCAGTTTATCGAAGGGGGGATCTGAAGCTTTCTTT.

In this sample, this clone turned up once. This rearrangement joins TRBV9 to TRBJ1-1; possibly TRBD1 for D (5 bases). V shed 4 bases and J shed 0 bases, with 16 bases lying between them. The CDR3 has 16 residues. Looked up from germline, CDR1 is SGDLS and CDR2 is YYNGEE. The CDR3 DNA follows: TGTGCCAGCAGCCCCCCCGGGGGTAGGATGAACACTGAAGCTTTCTTT. Translated: CASSPPGGRMNTEAFF. Full variable domain (outside the CDR3, taken from reference TRBV9 and TRBJ1-1): DSGVTQTPKHLITATGQRVTLRCSPRSGDLSVYWYQQSLDQGLQFLIQYYNGEERAKGNILERFSAQQFPDLHSELNLSSLELGDSALYFCASSPPGGRMNTEAFFGQGTRLTVV.

The chain couples TRBV6-5 to TRBJ2-7; D gene ambiguous. The CDR3 loop spans 13 amino acids. Deletions cut 8 bases from V and 0 bases from J, with 11 bases between. Looked up from germline, CDR1 is MNHEY and CDR2 is SVGAGI. CDR3 sequence reads: CASWSYSSYEQYF. CDR3 nucleotides: TGTGCCAGCTGGAGTTACAGCTCCTACGAGCAGTACTTC.

The V gene is TRBV5-5, the J gene TRBJ1-5, with a tentative D call TRBD1 (5 bases). This CDR3 region has 14 residues. Trimming shortened V by 0 bases and J by 7 bases, and 11 bases separated the two germline ends. Germline V gene data show CDR1 as SGHKS and CDR2 as YYEKEE (reference sequence). Written as DNA, the CDR3 is TGTGCCAGCAGCTTGGTGGGGGAGTCCCAGCCCCAGCATTTT. This gives the protein CASSLVGESQPQHF. The full variable domain, completed using reference TRBV5-5 and TRBJ1-5, is DAGVTQSPTHLIKTRGQQVTLRCSPISGHKSVSWYQQVLGQGPQFIFQYYEKEERGRGNFPDRFSARQFPNYSSELNVNALLLGDSALYLCASSLVGESQPQHFGDGTRLSIL.